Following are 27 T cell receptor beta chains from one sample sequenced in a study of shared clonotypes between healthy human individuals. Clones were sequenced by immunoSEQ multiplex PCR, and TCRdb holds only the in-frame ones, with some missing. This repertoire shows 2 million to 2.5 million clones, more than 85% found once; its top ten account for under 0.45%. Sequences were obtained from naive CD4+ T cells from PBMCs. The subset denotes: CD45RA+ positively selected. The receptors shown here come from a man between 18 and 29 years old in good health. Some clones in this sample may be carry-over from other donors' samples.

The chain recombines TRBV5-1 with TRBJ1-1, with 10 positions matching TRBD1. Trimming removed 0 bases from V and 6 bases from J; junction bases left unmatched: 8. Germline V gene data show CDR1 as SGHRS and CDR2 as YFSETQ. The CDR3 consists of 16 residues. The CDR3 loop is CASSLAVTGGGAEAFF. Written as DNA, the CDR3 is TGCGCCAGCAGCTTGGCCGTGACAGGGGGCGGGGCTGAAGCTTTCTTT.

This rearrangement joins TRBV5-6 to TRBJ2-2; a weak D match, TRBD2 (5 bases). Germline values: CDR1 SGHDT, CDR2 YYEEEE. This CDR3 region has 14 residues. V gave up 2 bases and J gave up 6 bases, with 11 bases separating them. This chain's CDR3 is CASSFEGIPGELFF. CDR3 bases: TGTGCCAGCAGCTTTGAGGGTATCCCCGGGGAGCTGTTTTTT.

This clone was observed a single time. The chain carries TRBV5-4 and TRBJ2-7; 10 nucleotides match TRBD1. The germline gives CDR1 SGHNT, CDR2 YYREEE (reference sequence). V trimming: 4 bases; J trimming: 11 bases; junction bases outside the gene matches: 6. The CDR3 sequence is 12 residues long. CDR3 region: CASSTPGQGKYF. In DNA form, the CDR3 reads TGTGCCAGCAGCACGCCGGGACAGGGGAAGTACTTC.

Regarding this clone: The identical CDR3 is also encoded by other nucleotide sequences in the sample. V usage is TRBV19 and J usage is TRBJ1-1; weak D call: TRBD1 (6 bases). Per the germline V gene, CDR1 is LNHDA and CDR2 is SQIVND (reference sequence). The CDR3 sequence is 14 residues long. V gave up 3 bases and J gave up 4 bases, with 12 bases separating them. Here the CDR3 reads CASSIGGRGTEAFF. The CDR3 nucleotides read TGTGCCAGTAGTATCGGGGGCCGCGGCACTGAAGCTTTCTTT.

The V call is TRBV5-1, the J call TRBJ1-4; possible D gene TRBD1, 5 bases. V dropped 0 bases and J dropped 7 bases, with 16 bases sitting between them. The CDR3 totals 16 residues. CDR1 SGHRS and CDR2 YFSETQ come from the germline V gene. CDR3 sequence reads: CASSLVGGIVFEKLFF. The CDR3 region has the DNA TGCGCCAGCAGCTTGGTCGGGGGAATCGTTTTTGAAAAACTGTTTTTT. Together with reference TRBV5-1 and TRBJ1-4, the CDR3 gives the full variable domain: KAGVTQTPRYLIKTRGQQVTLSCSPISGHRSVSWYQQTPGQGLQFLFEYFSETQRNKGNFPGRFSGRQFSNSRSEMNVSTLELGDSALYLCASSLVGGIVFEKLFFGSGTQLSVL.

The chain's CDR3 is CSVWRELAYNEQFF. The CDR3 DNA reads TGCAGCGTGTGGCGGGAGCTCGCCTACAATGAGCAGTTCTTC. The J gene is TRBJ2-1, the V gene TRBV29-1, with TRBD2 matching over 7 bases. Germline CDR1 SQVTM, CDR2 ANQGSEA. This CDR3 region has 14 residues. J gave up 2 bases and V 6 bases, and 7 bases lay outside the gene matches.

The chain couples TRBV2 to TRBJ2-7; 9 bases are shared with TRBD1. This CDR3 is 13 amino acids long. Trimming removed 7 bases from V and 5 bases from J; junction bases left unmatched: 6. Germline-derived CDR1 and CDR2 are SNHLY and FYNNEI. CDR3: CASIGTGSDEQYF. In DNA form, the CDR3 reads TGTGCCAGCATTGGGACAGGGAGCGACGAGCAGTACTTC.

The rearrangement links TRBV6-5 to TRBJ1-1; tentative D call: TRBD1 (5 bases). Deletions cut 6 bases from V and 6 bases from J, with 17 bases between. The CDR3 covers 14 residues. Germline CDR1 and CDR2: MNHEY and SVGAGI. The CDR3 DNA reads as TGTGCCAGCAGACCTCAGGGTATAGGCGCTGAAGCTTTCTTT. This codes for CASRPQGIGAEAFF.

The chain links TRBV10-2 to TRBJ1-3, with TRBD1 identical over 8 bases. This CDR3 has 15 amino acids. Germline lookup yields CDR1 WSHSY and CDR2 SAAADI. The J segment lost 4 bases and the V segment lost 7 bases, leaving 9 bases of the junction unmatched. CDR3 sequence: CASIPDRGLGNTIYF. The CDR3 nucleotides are TGCGCCAGCATTCCAGACAGGGGATTAGGAAACACCATATATTTT.

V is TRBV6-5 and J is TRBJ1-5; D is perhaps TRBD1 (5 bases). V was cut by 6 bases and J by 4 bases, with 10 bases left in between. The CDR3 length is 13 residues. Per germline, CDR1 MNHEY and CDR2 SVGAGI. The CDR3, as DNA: TGTGCCAGCAGCCGGGACGCAAATCAGCCCCAGCATTTT. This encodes CASSRDANQPQHF.

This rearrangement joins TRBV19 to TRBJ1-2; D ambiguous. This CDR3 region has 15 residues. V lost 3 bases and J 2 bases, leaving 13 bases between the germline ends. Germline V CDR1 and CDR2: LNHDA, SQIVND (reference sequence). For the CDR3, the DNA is TGTGCCAGTAGTATCAGAAACAGCCTAAACTATGGCTACACCTTC. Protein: CASSIRNSLNYGYTF. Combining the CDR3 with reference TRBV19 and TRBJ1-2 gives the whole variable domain DGGITQSPKYLFRKEGQNVTLSCEQNLNHDAMYWYRQDPGQGLRLIYYSQIVNDFQKGDIAEGYSVSREKKESFPLTVTSAQKNPTAFYLCASSIRNSLNYGYTFGSGTRLTVV.

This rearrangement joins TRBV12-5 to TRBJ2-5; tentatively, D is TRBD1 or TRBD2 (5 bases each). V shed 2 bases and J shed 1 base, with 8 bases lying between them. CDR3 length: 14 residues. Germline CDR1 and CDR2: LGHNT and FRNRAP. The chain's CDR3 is CASGLTGTQETQYF. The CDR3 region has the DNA TGTGCTAGTGGTTTGACGGGGACCCAAGAGACCCAGTACTTC.

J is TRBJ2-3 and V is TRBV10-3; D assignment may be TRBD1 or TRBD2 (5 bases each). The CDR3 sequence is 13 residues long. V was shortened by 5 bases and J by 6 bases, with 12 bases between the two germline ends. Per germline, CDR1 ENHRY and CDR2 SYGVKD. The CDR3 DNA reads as TGTGCCATCAGTCCCGGGACCACCGATACGCAGTATTTT. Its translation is CAISPGTTDTQYF.

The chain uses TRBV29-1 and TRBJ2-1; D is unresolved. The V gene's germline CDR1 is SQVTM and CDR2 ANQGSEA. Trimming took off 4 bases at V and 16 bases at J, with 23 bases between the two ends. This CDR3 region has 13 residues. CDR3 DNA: TGCAGCGTTGGCAACCATGACCCGCCCACACTCTTCTTC. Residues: CSVGNHDPPTLFF.

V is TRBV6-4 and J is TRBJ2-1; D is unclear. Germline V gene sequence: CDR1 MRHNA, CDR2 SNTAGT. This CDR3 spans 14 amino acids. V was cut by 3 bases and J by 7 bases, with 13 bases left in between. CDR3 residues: CASSERTPPNEQFF. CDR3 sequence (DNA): TGTGCCAGCAGTGAACGGACCCCTCCGAATGAGCAGTTCTTC.

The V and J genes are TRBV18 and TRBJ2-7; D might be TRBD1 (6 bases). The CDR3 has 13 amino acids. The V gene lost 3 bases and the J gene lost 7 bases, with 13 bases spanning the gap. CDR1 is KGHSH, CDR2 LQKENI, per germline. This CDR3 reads CASSPQGYGEQYF. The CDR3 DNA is TGTGCCAGCTCACCGCAGGGGTACGGGGAGCAGTACTTC.

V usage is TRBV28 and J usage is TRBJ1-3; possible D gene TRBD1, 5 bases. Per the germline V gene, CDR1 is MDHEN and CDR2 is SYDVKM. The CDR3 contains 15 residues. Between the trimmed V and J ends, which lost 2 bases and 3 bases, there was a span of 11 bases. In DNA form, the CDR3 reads TGTGCCAGCAGTTTACCTGGGACGTTTGGAAACACCATATATTTT. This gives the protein CASSLPGTFGNTIYF. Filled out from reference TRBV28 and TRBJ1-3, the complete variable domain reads DVKVTQSSRYLVKRTGEKVFLECVQDMDHENMFWYRQDPGLGLRLIYFSYDVKMKEKGDIPEGYSVSREKKERFSLILESASTNQTSMYLCASSLPGTFGNTIYFGEGSWLTVV.

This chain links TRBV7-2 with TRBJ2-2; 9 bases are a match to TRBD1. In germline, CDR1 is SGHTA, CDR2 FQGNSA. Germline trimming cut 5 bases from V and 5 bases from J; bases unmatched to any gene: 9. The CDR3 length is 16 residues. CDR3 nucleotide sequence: TGTGCCAGCAGCCCCCGGGACAGGGTTTGGACCGGGGAGCTGTTTTTT. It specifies CASSPRDRVWTGELFF. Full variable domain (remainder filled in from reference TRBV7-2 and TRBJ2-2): GAGVSQSPSNKVTEKGKDVELRCDPISGHTALYWYRQSLGQGLEFLIYFQGNSAPDKSGLPSDRFSAERTGGSVSTLTIQRTQQEDSAVYLCASSPRDRVWTGELFFGEGSRLTVL.

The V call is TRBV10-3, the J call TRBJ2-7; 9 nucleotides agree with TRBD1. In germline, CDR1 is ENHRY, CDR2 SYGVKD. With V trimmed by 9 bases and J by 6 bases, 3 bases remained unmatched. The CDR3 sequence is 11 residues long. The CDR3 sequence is CAIGQGREQYF. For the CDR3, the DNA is TGTGCCATTGGACAGGGGCGCGAGCAGTACTTC.

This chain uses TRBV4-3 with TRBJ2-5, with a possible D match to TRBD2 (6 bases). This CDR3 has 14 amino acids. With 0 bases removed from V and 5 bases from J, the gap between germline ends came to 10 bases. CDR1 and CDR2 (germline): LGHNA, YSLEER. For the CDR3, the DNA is TGCGCCAGCAGCCAAGATGGGGGGAGGGAGACCCAGTACTTC. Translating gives CASSQDGGRETQYF.

CDR3 amino acids: CASSASGAPDTQYF. The DNA for the CDR3 is TGTGCCAGCAGCGCATCGGGGGCCCCAGATACGCAGTATTTT. The genes are TRBV9 and TRBJ2-3, with D perhaps given as TRBD1 or TRBD2 (6 bases each). The ends were cut back, 3 bases at V and 4 bases at J, with 12 bases in the middle. CDR3 length: 14 residues. Germline assignment: CDR1 SGDLS and CDR2 YYNGEE.

CDR3 loop: CASSQSPTGGHGYTF. Written as DNA, the CDR3 is TGCGCCAGCAGCCAATCACCGACAGGGGGCCATGGCTACACCTTC. The chain combines TRBV4-3 with TRBJ1-2, with TRBD1 identical over 10 bases. V shed 2 bases and J 6 bases; nucleotides not matched to a gene: 6. The CDR3 runs 15 residues. Germline-derived CDR1 and CDR2 are LGHNA and YSLEER.

This CDR3 is CSALASETQYF. CDR3 nucleotide sequence: TGCAGTGCACTTGCTTCCGAGACCCAGTACTTC. V usage is TRBV20-1 and J usage is TRBJ2-5; no clear D gene. V lost 6 bases and J 5 bases, leaving 10 bases between the germline ends. The germline CDR1 and CDR2 sequences are DFQATT and SNEGSKA (reference sequence). The CDR3 loop spans 11 amino acids.

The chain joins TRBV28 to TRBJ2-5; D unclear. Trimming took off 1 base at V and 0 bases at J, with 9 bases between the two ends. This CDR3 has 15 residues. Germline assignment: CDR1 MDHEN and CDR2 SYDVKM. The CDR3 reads CASSLLTGYQETQYF. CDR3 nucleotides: TGTGCCAGCAGTTTATTGACCGGGTACCAAGAGACCCAGTACTTC.

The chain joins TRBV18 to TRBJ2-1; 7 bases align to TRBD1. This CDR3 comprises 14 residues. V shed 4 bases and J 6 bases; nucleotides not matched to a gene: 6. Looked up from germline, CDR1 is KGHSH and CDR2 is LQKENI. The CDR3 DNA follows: TGTGCCAGCTCACGACAGGGCTTCTTCAATGAGCAGTTCTTC. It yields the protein CASSRQGFFNEQFF.

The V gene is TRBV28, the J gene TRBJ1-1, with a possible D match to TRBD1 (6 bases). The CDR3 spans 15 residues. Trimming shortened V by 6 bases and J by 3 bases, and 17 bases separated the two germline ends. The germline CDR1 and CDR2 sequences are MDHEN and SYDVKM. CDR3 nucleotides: TGTGCCAGCAGGAGCACCGGACAGTTAGACACTGAAGCTTTCTTT. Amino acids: CASRSTGQLDTEAFF.

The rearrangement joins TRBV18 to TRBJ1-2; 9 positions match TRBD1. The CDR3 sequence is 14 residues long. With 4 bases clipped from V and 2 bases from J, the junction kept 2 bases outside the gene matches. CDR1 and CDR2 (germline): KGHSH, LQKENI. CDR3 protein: CASSLGTGNYGYTF. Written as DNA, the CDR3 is TGTGCCAGCTCACTCGGGACAGGGAACTATGGCTACACCTTC. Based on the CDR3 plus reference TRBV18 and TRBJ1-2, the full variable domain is NAGVMQNPRHLVRRRGQEARLRCSPMKGHSHVYWYRQLPEEGLKFMVYLQKENIIDESGMPKERFSAEFPKEGPSILRIQQVVRGDSAAYFCASSLGTGNYGYTFGSGTRLTVV.